Below are 31 T cell receptor beta chains sequenced from a single sample in a study of T cell responses to AZD1222 COVID-19 vaccine. Libraries were prepared by immunoSEQ multiplex PCR; TCRdb keeps only in-frame clonotypes and omits some of them. This sample has about 94,000 clones, with about 88% found just once. This material consisted of peripheral blood, taken on day 0 of AZD1222 vaccination. Source of these receptors: an adult in good health.

The chain carries TRBV27 and TRBJ1-6; D not certain. The CDR3 is 13 residues long. The germline V gene encodes CDR1 MNHEY and CDR2 SMNVEV (reference sequence). Trimming cost V 3 bases and J 10 bases, with 10 bases left between them. CDR3 DNA: TGTGCCAGCAGTTTTGCATATTACTCACCCCTCCACTTT. Amino acid sequence: CASSFAYYSPLHF.

The chain links TRBV5-6 to TRBJ2-3; the D gene is possibly TRBD2 (6 bases). CDR1 and CDR2 from the germline V gene are SGHDT and YYEEEE. CDR3 length equals 11 residues. Trimming shortened V by 3 bases and J by 11 bases, and 10 bases separated the two germline ends. The CDR3, as DNA: TGTGCCAGCAGCTGGGGGGAGCTGCAGTATTTT. Translation gives CASSWGELQYF.

The gene calls are TRBV11-2 and TRBJ2-2, with TRBD2 identical over 9 bases. Germline CDR1 and CDR2: SGHAT and FQNNGV. Germline trimming cut 5 bases from V and 3 bases from J; bases unmatched to any gene: 7. This CDR3 is 16 amino acids long. The CDR3 DNA sequence: TGTGCCAGCAGCCTTCGCGGGGGGGCAGACACCGGGGAGCTGTTTTTT. The encoded protein is CASSLRGGADTGELFF.

Concerning this clone itself: At the DNA level, this CDR3 is encoded by other sequences in the same sample as well. V usage is TRBV13 and J usage is TRBJ2-7; D may match TRBD1 or TRBD2 (5 bases each). CDR1 is PRHDT and CDR2 is FYEKMQ in the germline V gene (reference sequence). V was cut by 4 bases and J by 2 bases, with 12 bases left in between. The CDR3 extends over 14 amino acids. CDR3 protein: CASSSSGTTYEQYF. DNA of the CDR3: TGTGCCAGCAGCTCATCGGGGACCACCTACGAGCAGTACTTC.

This rearrangement joins TRBV30 to TRBJ2-5; 7 positions agree with TRBD1. V dropped 4 bases and J dropped 0; count of bases not matched to a gene: 8. The CDR3 length is 15 residues. Germline lookup yields CDR1 GTSNPN and CDR2 SVGIG (reference sequence). The CDR3 DNA is TGTGCCTGGAATTCGGCCAGGGGGAACCAAGAGACCCAGTACTTC. It encodes CAWNSARGNQETQYF. The full variable domain, its missing parts supplied by reference TRBV30 and TRBJ2-5, is SQTIHQWPATLVQPVGSPLSLECTVEGTSNPNLYWYRQAAGRGLQLLFYSVGIGQISSEVPQNLSASRPQDRQFILSSKKLLLSDSGFYLCAWNSARGNQETQYFGPGTRLLVL.

The chain carries TRBV10-3 and TRBJ2-3, with TRBD1 identical over 11 bases. The CDR3 loop spans 17 amino acids. Germline V gene sequence: CDR1 ENHRY, CDR2 SYGVKD. Trimming at V came to 0 bases and at J to 4 bases, leaving 6 bases not matched to a gene. The CDR3 spells CAISESSGTGGPDTQYF. CDR3 DNA: TGTGCCATCAGTGAGTCCTCCGGGACAGGGGGGCCAGATACGCAGTATTTT.

This chain connects TRBV29-1 to TRBJ1-3; 8 bases are shared with TRBD1. Germline V lookup: CDR1 SQVTM, CDR2 ANQGSEA. This CDR3 region has 16 residues. V shed 0 bases and J 0 bases; nucleotides not matched to a gene: 4. The CDR3 DNA is TGCAGCGTTGAAGATAGACAGGGGTTCTCTGGAAACACCATATATTTT. Translated: CSVEDRQGFSGNTIYF. Full variable domain (rest looked up from reference TRBV29-1 and TRBJ1-3): SAVISQKPSRDICQRGTSLTIQCQVDSQVTMMFWYRQQPGQSLTLIATANQGSEATYESGFVIDKFPISRPNLTFSTLTVSNMSPEDSSIYLCSVEDRQGFSGNTIYFGEGSWLTVV.

The rearrangement links TRBV21-1 to TRBJ1-5. TRBV21-1 is a documented pseudogene. The CDR3 is 14 amino acids. The CDR3 protein is CASEGTGGGQPQHF. The CDR3 DNA reads TGTGCCAGCGAGGGAACGGGGGGAGGTCAGCCCCAGCATTTT.

This clone has only one observation. This chain links TRBV19 with TRBJ1-5; the D is unclear. The V gene lost 1 base and the J gene lost 2 bases, with 9 bases spanning the gap. The CDR3 has 15 residues. CDR1 LNHDA and CDR2 SQIVND come from the germline V gene (reference sequence). CDR3 amino acids: CASSIGWGGNQPQHF. The CDR3 DNA reads TGTGCCAGTAGTATAGGCTGGGGAGGCAATCAGCCCCAGCATTTT.

The chain joins TRBV5-4 to TRBJ1-3; 10 bases agree with TRBD1. The CDR3 is 14 amino acids. V lost 5 bases and J lost 8; bases outside the gene matches: 7. Germline CDR1 and CDR2: SGHNT and YYREEE (reference sequence). The CDR3 reads CASSPGQGRDTIYF. The CDR3 DNA is TGTGCCAGCAGTCCGGGACAGGGGAGGGACACCATATATTTT.

This chain connects TRBV4-2 to TRBJ2-5; TRBD1 matches 9 bases. CDR1 and CDR2 (germline): LGHNA, YNFKEQ. There are 16 residues in the CDR3. Trimming at V came to 4 bases and at J to 5 bases, leaving 11 bases not matched to a gene. CDR3 DNA: TGTGCCAGCAGCCCGACCGGGACAGGGTTGAGGGAGACCCAGTACTTC. Residues: CASSPTGTGLRETQYF.

The rearrangement uses TRBV28 and TRBJ1-6; a possible D gene is TRBD1 (5 bases). CDR3 length: 16 residues. Trimming removed 5 bases at V and 6 bases at J, with 17 bases between. Germline V gene sequence: CDR1 MDHEN, CDR2 SYDVKM. The CDR3 region is CASSVSLGRTNSPLHF. The CDR3 DNA reads as TGTGCCAGCAGTGTCTCTCTGGGACGGACTAATTCACCCCTCCACTTT. Complete variable domain (other parts from reference TRBV28 and TRBJ1-6): DVKVTQSSRYLVKRTGEKVFLECVQDMDHENMFWYRQDPGLGLRLIYFSYDVKMKEKGDIPEGYSVSREKKERFSLILESASTNQTSMYLCASSVSLGRTNSPLHFGNGTRLTVT.

This chain links TRBV7-2 with TRBJ2-1; TRBD2 aligns across 10 bases. CDR1 and CDR2 from the germline V gene are SGHTA and FQGNSA. V lost 5 bases and J lost 12; bases outside the gene matches: 13. The CDR3 length is 15 residues. CDR3 in amino acids: CASSPASGGRAAQFF. The CDR3, as DNA: TGTGCCAGCAGCCCAGCTAGCGGGGGTCGGGCGGCGCAGTTCTTC.

The chain carries TRBV3-1 (or the pseudogene TRBV3-2) and TRBJ2-1; D not certain. Trimming removed 3 bases at V and 3 bases at J, with 6 bases between. Germline V CDR1 and CDR2: LGHDT, YNNKEL (reference sequence). The CDR3 is made up of 13 amino acids. The CDR3 loop is CASSQTSYNEQFF. CDR3 nucleotide sequence: TGTGCCAGCAGCCAGACGAGCTACAATGAGCAGTTCTTC.

The V and J genes are TRBV15 and TRBJ2-2; TRBD2 agrees at 9 bases. From germline, CDR1 is LNHNV and CDR2 YYDKDF (reference sequence). This CDR3 region has 19 residues. Trimming at V came to 5 bases and at J to 2 bases, leaving 15 bases not matched to a gene. In DNA form, the CDR3 reads TGTGCCACCAGCGGCCCCTTCGGGGCGGGGGGGATTAACACCGGGGAGCTGTTTTTT. Translated: CATSGPFGAGGINTGELFF.

Details on this clone: The junction shows a germline mismatch at one end, possibly a read error. This sequence joins TRBV6-1 and TRBJ2-7; D ambiguous. The CDR3 has 14 amino acids. Germline-derived CDR1 and CDR2 are MNHNS and SASEGT. The CDR3 DNA reads TGTGCCAGCCGTGAGTACGGCGCTGACTACGAGCAGTACTTC. Translated: CASREYGADYEQYF.

The chain combines TRBV9 with TRBJ2-7; D may be TRBD2 (5 bases). CDR1 and CDR2 (germline): SGDLS, YYNGEE. Trimming took off 0 bases at V and 0 bases at J, with 10 bases between the two ends. There are 15 residues in the CDR3. The CDR3 region is CASSVGTDFSYEQYF. DNA of the CDR3: TGTGCCAGCAGCGTAGGGACGGACTTCTCCTACGAGCAGTACTTC. The full variable domain, completed using reference TRBV9 and TRBJ2-7, is DSGVTQTPKHLITATGQRVTLRCSPRSGDLSVYWYQQSLDQGLQFLIQYYNGEERAKGNILERFSAQQFPDLHSELNLSSLELGDSALYFCASSVGTDFSYEQYFGPGTRLTVT.

The CDR3 bases are TGTGCCAGCGGTTGGACAGGTGCTAACTATGGCTACACCTTC. Its protein product is CASGWTGANYGYTF. The chain uses TRBV6-5 and TRBJ1-2; 7 bases line up with TRBD1. With 8 bases clipped from V and 0 bases from J, the junction kept 6 bases outside the gene matches. This CDR3 spans 14 amino acids. CDR1 is MNHEY, CDR2 SVGAGI, per germline.

The chain links TRBV13 to TRBJ1-1, with TRBD1 identical over 8 bases. This CDR3 comprises 16 residues. CDR1 and CDR2 (germline): PRHDT, FYEKMQ (reference sequence). With 4 bases clipped from V and 4 bases from J, the junction kept 11 bases outside the gene matches. CDR3: CASSSTRGRLSTEAFF. CDR3 DNA: TGTGCCAGCAGCTCGACCAGGGGGCGCCTGAGCACTGAAGCTTTCTTT.

The CDR3 bases are TGTGCCAGCAGCGTAGCCGGGGAGTACGGTGAGCAGTTCTTC. It is translated as CASSVAGEYGEQFF. This chain connects TRBV9 to TRBJ2-1; D is possibly TRBD2 (5 bases). CDR1 and CDR2 (germline): SGDLS, YYNGEE. V was clipped by 0 bases and J by 9 bases, with 13 bases between them. CDR3 length: 14 amino acids.

The chain joins TRBV9 to TRBJ2-5; D remains ambiguous. The length of the CDR3 is 13 residues. V gave up 0 bases and J gave up 1 base, with 4 bases separating them. Germline loops: CDR1 SGDLS, CDR2 YYNGEE. The CDR3 here is CASSVELQETQYF. The CDR3 DNA is TGTGCCAGCAGCGTAGAGCTCCAAGAGACCCAGTACTTC.

The J gene is TRBJ2-7, the V gene TRBV6-2 or TRBV6-3; 9 bases line up with TRBD1. This CDR3 has 15 amino acids. The trim removed 5 bases at V and 5 bases at J, leaving 10 bases unmatched. Germline V gene data show CDR1 as MNHEY and CDR2 as SVGEGT. Here the CDR3 DNA reads TGTGCCAGCAGTACAACCGGGACAGGGAGGAACGAGCAGTACTTC. It is translated as CASSTTGTGRNEQYF.

The chain links TRBV4-3 to TRBJ1-5; no clear D gene. Germline V gene data show CDR1 as LGHNA and CDR2 as YSLEER. The V end was cut by 0 bases, the J end by 5 bases, with 11 bases between. The CDR3 has 15 residues. The CDR3: CASSQDFSGYQPQHF. In nucleotides, the CDR3 is TGCGCCAGCAGCCAAGATTTCTCGGGTTATCAGCCCCAGCATTTT.

The J gene is TRBJ2-7, the V gene TRBV7-2, with no clear D. CDR1 and CDR2 from the germline V gene are SGHTA and FQGNSA. The CDR3 is made up of 12 amino acids. V lost 5 bases and J lost 1, with 6 bases in between. CDR3 loop: CASSPQSYEQYF. Written as DNA, the CDR3 is TGTGCCAGCAGCCCTCAGTCCTACGAGCAGTACTTC.

The chain recombines TRBV6-5 with TRBJ2-3; D call uncertain. V lost 5 bases, J lost 5 bases, and 14 bases lay in between. The CDR3 has 14 residues. Looked up from germline, CDR1 is MNHEY and CDR2 is SVGAGI. The CDR3 protein is CASSPRGSGDTQYF. CDR3 coding DNA: TGTGCCAGCAGTCCCCGCGGATCAGGAGATACGCAGTATTTT.

The chain combines TRBV4-2 with TRBJ2-2; TRBD2 matches 10 bases. This CDR3 is built from 18 residues. Germline CDR1 is LGHNA and CDR2 is YNFKEQ. The V segment lost 0 bases and the J segment 2 bases; nucleotides outside the gene matches: 6. Here the CDR3 reads CASSQDPSGGDNTGELFF. The CDR3 region has the DNA TGTGCCAGCAGCCAAGACCCTAGCGGGGGAGATAACACCGGGGAGCTGTTTTTT.

This chain uses TRBV2 with TRBJ2-5; tentative D call: TRBD1 (7 bases). The germline V gene has CDR1 SNHLY and CDR2 FYNNEI. The CDR3 contains 14 residues. Trimming removed 5 bases at V and 5 bases at J, with 15 bases between. The CDR3 is CASSQGGVGETQYF. The CDR3 DNA is TGTGCCAGCAGTCAGGGGGGAGTGGGGGAGACCCAGTACTTC. The whole variable domain, filled in from reference TRBV2 and TRBJ2-5, reads EPEVTQTPSHQVTQMGQEVILRCVPISNHLYFYWYRQILGQKVEFLVSFYNNEISEKSEIFDDQFSVERPDGSNFTLKIRSTKLEDSAMYFCASSQGGVGETQYFGPGTRLLVL.

This clone was observed a single time. The chain couples TRBV5-1 to TRBJ2-1, with TRBD2 as a possible D gene (6 bases). This CDR3 comprises 13 residues. V was clipped by 1 base and J by 6 bases, with 8 bases between them. Germline assignment: CDR1 SGHRS and CDR2 YFSETQ. This CDR3 reads CASSLLRGNEQFF. CDR3 DNA: TGCGCCAGCAGCTTGTTGCGGGGCAATGAGCAGTTCTTC.

The V call is TRBV7-9, the J call TRBJ2-5; TRBD1 aligns across 10 bases. V trimming: 5 bases; J trimming: 4 bases; junction bases outside the gene matches: 4. CDR3 size: 14 residues. From germline, CDR1 is SEHNR and CDR2 FQNEAQ (reference sequence). CDR3 amino acids: CASSPWDRGETQYF. The CDR3 region has the DNA TGTGCCAGCAGCCCTTGGGACAGGGGAGAGACCCAGTACTTC. The complete variable domain, with remaining parts taken from reference TRBV7-9 and TRBJ2-5, reads DTGVSQNPRHKITKRGQNVTFRCDPISEHNRLYWYRQTLGQGPEFLTYFQNEAQLEKSRLLSDRFSAERPKGSFSTLEIQRTEQGDSAMYLCASSPWDRGETQYFGPGTRLLVL.

The genes are TRBV5-6 and TRBJ2-7, with 7 bases identical to TRBD1. Germline CDR1 and CDR2: SGHDT and YYEEEE. CDR3 length: 15 amino acids. Losses at the gene ends were 2 bases for V and 2 bases for J; bases not matched to a gene: 7. The CDR3 DNA reads as TGTGCCAGCAGCTTCTCCGGGACAGAGACCTACGAGCAGTACTTC. Residues: CASSFSGTETYEQYF.

V usage is TRBV5-4 and J usage is TRBJ2-5, with D possibly being TRBD2 (6 bases). V was pared by 4 bases and J by 1 base, with 11 bases between. Germline V gene sequence: CDR1 SGHNT, CDR2 YYREEE (reference sequence). The CDR3 is 14 amino acids. This CDR3 reads CASSPSGGQETQYF. The CDR3 bases are TGTGCCAGCAGCCCCTCCGGGGGCCAAGAGACCCAGTACTTC.